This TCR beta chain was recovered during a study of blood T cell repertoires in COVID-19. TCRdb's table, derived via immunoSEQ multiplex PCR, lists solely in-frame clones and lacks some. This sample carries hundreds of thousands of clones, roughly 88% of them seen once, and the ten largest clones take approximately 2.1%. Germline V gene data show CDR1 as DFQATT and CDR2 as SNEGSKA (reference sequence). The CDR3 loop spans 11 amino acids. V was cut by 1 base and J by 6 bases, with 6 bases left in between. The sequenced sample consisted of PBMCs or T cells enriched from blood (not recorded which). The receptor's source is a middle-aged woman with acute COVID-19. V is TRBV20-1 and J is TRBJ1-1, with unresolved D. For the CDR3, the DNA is TGCAGTGCTAGAGCTATGGCTGAAGCTTTCTTT. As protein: CSARAMAEAFF.